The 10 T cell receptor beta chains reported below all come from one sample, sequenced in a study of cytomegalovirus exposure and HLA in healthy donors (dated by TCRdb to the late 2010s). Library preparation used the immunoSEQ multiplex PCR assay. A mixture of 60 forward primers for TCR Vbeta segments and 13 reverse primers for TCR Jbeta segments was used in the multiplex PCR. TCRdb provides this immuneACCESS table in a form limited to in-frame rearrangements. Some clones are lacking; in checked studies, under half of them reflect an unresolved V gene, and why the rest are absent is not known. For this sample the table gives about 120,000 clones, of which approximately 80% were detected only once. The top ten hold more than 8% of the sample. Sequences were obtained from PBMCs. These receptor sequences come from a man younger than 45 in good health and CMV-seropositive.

DNA of the CDR3: TGCGCCAGCAGAGGGAGCGGGGGCCGCTCCTACAATGAGCAGTTCTTC. As protein: CASRGSGGRSYNEQFF. The V call is TRBV5-1, the J call TRBJ2-1, with TRBD2 identical over 8 bases. CDR3 length: 16 residues. Germline V lookup: CDR1 SGHRS, CDR2 YFSETQ. V shed 5 bases, J shed 0 bases, and the junction held 7 bases outside the gene matches.

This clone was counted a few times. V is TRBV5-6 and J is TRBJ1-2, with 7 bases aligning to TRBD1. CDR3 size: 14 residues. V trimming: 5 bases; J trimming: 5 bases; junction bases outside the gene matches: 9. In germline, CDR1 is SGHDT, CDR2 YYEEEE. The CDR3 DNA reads TGTGCCAGCAGTTTCCCCGGGACAGTATATGGCTACACCTTC. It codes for CASSFPGTVYGYTF.

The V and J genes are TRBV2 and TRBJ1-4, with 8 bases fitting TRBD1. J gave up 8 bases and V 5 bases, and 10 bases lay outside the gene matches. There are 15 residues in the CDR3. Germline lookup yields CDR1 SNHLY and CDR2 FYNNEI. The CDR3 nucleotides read TGTGCCAGCAGTTTTTTCCGGGACAGGACGGAAAAACTGTTTTTT. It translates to CASSFFRDRTEKLFF.

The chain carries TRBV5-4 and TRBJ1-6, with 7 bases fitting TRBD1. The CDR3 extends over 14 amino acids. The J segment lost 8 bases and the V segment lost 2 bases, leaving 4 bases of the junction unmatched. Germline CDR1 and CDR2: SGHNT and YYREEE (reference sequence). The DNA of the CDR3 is TGTGCCAGCAGCTTACAGGGGATGGATTCACCCCTCCACTTT. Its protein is CASSLQGMDSPLHF.

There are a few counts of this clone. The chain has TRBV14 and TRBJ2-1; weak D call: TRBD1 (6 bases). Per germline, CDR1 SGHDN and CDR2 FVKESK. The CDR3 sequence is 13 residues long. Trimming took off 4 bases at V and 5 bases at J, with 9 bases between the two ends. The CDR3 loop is CASSPGTHNEQFF. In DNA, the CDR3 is TGTGCCAGCAGCCCCGGGACACACAATGAGCAGTTCTTC.

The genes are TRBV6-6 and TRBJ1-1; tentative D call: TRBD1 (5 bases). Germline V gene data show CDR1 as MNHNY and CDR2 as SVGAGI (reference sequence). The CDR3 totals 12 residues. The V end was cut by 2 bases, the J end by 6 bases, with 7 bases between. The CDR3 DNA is TGTGCCAGCAGTTACCCAGGGCCTGAAGCTTTCTTT. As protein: CASSYPGPEAFF.

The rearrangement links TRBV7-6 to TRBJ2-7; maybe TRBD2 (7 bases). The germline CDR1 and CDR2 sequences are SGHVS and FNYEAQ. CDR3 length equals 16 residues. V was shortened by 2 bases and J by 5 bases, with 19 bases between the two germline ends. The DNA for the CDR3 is TGTGCCAGCAGCTTAAGGGGAGGGGGAGGTTTGGACGAGCAGTACTTC. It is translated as CASSLRGGGGLDEQYF.

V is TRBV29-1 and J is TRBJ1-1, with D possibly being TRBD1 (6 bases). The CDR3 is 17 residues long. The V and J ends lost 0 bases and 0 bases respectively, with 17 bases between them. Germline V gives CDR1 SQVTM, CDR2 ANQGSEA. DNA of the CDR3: TGCAGCGTTGAAGATCCACAGGGCTTTTCTGTGAACACTGAAGCTTTCTTT. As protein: CSVEDPQGFSVNTEAFF. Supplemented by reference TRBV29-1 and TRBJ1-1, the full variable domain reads SAVISQKPSRDICQRGTSLTIQCQVDSQVTMMFWYRQQPGQSLTLIATANQGSEATYESGFVIDKFPISRPNLTFSTLTVSNMSPEDSSIYLCSVEDPQGFSVNTEAFFGQGTRLTVV.

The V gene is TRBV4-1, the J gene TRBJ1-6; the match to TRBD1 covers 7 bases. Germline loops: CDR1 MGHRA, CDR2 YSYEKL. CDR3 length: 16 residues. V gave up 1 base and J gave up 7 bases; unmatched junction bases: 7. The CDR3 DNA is TGCGCCAGCAGCCAAGGGGACAGAATATGGAATTCACCCCTCCACTTT. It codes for CASSQGDRIWNSPLHF.

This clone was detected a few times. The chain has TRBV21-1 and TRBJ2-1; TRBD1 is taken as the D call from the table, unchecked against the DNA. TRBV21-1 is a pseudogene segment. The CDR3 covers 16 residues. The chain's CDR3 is CASSIAGTDTYNEQFF. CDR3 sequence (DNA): TGTGCCAGCAGCATCGCCGGGACAGATACCTACAATGAGCAGTTCTTC.